This TCR beta chain appears in the sequencing data of a study of T-cell memory formation after mild COVID-19. Notes on the study in general: Shrinking CD4+ clones resided mostly in CM and EM, and CD8+ ones in EMRA.

About this clonotype itself: The antigen remains unidentified.

Germline assignment: CDR1 SNHLY and CDR2 FYNNEI. The CDR3 sequence is 13 residues long. Trimming removed 6 bases from V and 8 bases from J, with 16 bases in between. From the 5' RACE reads, TCRdb called clonotypes with MiXCR, one entry per CDR3 protein. This sample has around 250,000 distinct CDR3 sequences; about 17% occur once, and the top ten carry about a fifth. The source material was PBMCs or a T cell subset sorted from them (not recorded which). The V call is TRBV2, the J call TRBJ1-1; D ambiguous. This TCR was sampled from a man between 18 and 29 years old who had mild COVID-19 (a few samples of this study predate the infection). Cell type and time point are not known. The CDR3 bases are TGTGCCAGCAGCAAAGCCAGAAACGGAGAAGCTTTCTTT. It specifies CASSKARNGEAFF. Looking up the rest from reference TRBV2 and TRBJ1-1 gives the full variable domain: EPEVTQTPSHQVTQMGQEVILRCVPISNHLYFYWYRQILGQKVEFLVSFYNNEISEKSEIFDDQFSVERPDGSNFTLKIRSTKLEDSAMYFCASSKARNGEAFFGQGTRLTVV.